This T cell receptor beta chain appears in the sequencing data of a study of T cells in Graves' hyperthyroidism and ophthalmopathy. Study details: Pretreatment peripheral blood was obtained at initial diagnosis.

Study observations and caveats: A 13 V-J signature model discriminated ophthalmopathy versus stable hyperthyroidism.

The CDR3 regions of TCR beta were amplified from RNA transcripts. First-round RT-PCR targeting the TCR CDR3 was performed with the HTBI primer set. One entry per CDR3 protein results from TCRdb running MiXCR on the multiplex PCR reads. The sample lists over 250,000 distinct CDR3 sequences; around 22% were seen once. Patients with uncontrolled infections, other autoimmune diseases, pregnancy or lactation were excluded. Each diagnosis drew on symptoms, thyroxine, TRAb, thyroid ultrasound and orbital computed tomography findings. Notes on this clonotype: Its antigen remains unknown.

CDR1 is SGDLS and CDR2 is YYNGEE in the germline V gene. V was pared by 4 bases and J by 6 bases, with 9 bases of the junction left unmatched. The CDR3 length is 14 residues. This TCR was recovered from a young man with Graves' ophthalmopathy. Material for sequencing was blood. V and J are TRBV9 and TRBJ2-7, with 8 bases matching TRBD2. CDR3 protein: CASSPTNGGGEQYF. The CDR3 coding sequence is TGTGCCAGCAGCCCGACCAACGGGGGGGGCGAGCAGTACTTC.